The clone carrying this T cell receptor (beta chain) was recorded many times. Its antigen is unidentified. The data originate from a study of metastatic and nonmetastatic thyroid tumors. Findings of the study overall: TCR beta diversity was reportedly significantly higher in malignant thyroid tumors than benign nodules, in blood and tumor.

Study processing details: A distant-metastasis classifier for papillary thyroid cancer was built using CDR3 differences across clinicopathological groups. TCRdb re-called clones via MiXCR from the PCR reads. The V and J calls, along with clone size, are taken from TCRdb and not from the paper's own processing. The sample contains about 69,000 clones, 11% to 15% of which appear only once. Thyroid surgery was performed in patients who had received no treatment beforehand. The source is a male donor with papillary thyroid cancer or a benign thyroid nodule (not recorded which). Some clones in this sample may be carry-over from other donors' samples. Sequencing was carried out using blood.

The CDR3 loop reads CASSWDRRENTEAFF. The CDR3 coding sequence is TGTGCCAGCAGCTGGGACAGGAGGGAGAACACTGAAGCTTTCTTT. The V call is TRBV7-2, the J call TRBJ1-1; 8 bases agree with TRBD1. The CDR3 is 15 residues long. The V gene's germline CDR1 is SGHTA and CDR2 FQGNSA. V shed 4 bases, J shed 1 base, and the junction held 5 bases outside the gene matches. The complete variable domain, with remaining parts taken from reference TRBV7-2 and TRBJ1-1, reads GAGVSQSPSNKVTEKGKDVELRCDPISGHTALYWYRQSLGQGLEFLIYFQGNSAPDKSGLPSDRFSAERTGGSVSTLTIQRTQQEDSAVYLCASSWDRRENTEAFFGQGTRLTVV.